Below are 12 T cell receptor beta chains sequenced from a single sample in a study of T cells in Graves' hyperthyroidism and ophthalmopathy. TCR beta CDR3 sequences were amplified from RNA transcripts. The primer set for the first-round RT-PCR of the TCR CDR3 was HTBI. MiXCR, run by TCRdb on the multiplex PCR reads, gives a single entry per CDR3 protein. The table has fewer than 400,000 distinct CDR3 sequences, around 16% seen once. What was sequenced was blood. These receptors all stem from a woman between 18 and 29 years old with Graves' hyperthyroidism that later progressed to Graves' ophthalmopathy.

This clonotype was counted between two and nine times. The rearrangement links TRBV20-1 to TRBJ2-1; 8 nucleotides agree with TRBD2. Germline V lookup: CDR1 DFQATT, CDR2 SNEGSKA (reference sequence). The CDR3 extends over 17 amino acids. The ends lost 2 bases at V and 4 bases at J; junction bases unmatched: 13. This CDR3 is CSARSPFERESYNEQFF. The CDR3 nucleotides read TGCAGTGCTAGATCCCCTTTCGAGCGGGAGTCATACAATGAGCAGTTCTTC.

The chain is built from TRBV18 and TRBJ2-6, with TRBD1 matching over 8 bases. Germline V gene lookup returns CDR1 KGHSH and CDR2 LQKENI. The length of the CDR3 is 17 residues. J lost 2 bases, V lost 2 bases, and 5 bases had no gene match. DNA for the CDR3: TGTGCCAGCTCACCAAGACAGGGGTTAGCTGGGGCCAACGTCCTGACTTTC. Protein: CASSPRQGLAGANVLTF.

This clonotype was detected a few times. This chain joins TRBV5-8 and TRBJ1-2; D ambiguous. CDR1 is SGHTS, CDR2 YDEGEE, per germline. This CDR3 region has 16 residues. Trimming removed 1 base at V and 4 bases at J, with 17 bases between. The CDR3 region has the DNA TGTGCCAGCAGCTTGTCTAACGGAAATGAGGTCTATGGCTACACCTTC. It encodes CASSLSNGNEVYGYTF.

The CDR3 DNA reads TGCAGTTGGACAGGGGGAGGGAATTCACCCCTCCACTTT. This sequence encodes CSWTGGGNSPLHF. V usage is TRBV20-1 and J usage is TRBJ1-6; TRBD1 matches at 10 bases. The CDR3 spans 13 residues. V gave up 8 bases and J gave up 7 bases; unmatched junction bases: 5. The germline V gene encodes CDR1 DFQATT and CDR2 SNEGSKA (reference sequence).

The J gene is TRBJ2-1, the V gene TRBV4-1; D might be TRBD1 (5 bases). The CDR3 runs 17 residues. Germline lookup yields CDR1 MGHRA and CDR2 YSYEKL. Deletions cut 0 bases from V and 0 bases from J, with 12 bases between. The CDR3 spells CASSQDGATNSYNEQFF. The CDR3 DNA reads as TGCGCCAGCAGCCAAGATGGGGCTACCAACTCCTACAATGAGCAGTTCTTC.

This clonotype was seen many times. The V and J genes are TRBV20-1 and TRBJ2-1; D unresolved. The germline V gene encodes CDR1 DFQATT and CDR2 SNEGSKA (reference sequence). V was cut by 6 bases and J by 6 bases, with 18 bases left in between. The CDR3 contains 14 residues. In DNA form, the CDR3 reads TGCAGTGCCCTTCGGATCCCCCCAGGCAATGAGCAGTTCTTC. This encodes CSALRIPPGNEQFF.

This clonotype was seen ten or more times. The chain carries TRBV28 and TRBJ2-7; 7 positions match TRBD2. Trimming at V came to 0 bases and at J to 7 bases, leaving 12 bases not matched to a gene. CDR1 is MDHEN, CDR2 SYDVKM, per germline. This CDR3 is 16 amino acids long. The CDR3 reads CASSLWSEWEGREQYF. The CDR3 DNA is TGTGCCAGCAGTTTATGGAGTGAGTGGGAGGGCCGTGAGCAGTACTTC.

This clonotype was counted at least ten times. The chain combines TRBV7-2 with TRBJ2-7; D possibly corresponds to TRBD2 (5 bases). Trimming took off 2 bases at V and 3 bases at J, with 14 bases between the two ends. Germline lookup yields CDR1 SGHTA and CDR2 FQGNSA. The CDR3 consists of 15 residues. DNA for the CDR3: TGTGCCAGCAGCTTAAAACGGGAAAGAGTCTACGAGCAGTACTTC. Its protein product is CASSLKRERVYEQYF.

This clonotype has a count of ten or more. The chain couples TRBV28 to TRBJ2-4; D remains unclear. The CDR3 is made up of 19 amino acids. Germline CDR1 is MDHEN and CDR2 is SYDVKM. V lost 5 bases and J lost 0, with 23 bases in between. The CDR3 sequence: CASSQETVKTHLAKNIQYF. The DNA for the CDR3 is TGTGCCAGCAGTCAGGAGACGGTCAAAACTCATTTAGCCAAAAACATTCAGTACTTC.

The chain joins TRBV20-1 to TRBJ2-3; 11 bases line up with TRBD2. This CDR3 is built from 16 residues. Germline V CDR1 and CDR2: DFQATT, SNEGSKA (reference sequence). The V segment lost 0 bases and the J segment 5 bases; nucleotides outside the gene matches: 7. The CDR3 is CSARDLIAGGGDTQYF. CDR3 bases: TGCAGTGCTAGAGACCTGATAGCGGGAGGGGGAGATACGCAGTATTTT.

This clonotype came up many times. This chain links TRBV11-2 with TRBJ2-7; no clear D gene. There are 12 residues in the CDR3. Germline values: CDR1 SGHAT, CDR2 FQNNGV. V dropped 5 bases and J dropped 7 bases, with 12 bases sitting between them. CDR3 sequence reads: CASSASTMEQYF. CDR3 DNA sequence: TGTGCCAGCAGCGCATCTACGATGGAGCAGTACTTC. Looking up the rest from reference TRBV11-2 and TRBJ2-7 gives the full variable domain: EAGVAQSPRYKIIEKRQSVAFWCNPISGHATLYWYQQILGQGPKLLIQFQNNGVVDDSQLPKDRFSAERLKGVDSTLKIQPAKLEDSAVYLCASSASTMEQYFGPGTRLTVT.

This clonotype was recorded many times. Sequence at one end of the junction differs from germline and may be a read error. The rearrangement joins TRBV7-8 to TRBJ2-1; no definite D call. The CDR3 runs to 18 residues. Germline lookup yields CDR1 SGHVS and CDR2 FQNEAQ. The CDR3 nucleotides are TGTGCCAGCAGCTTGAGTAATTGGGCTCGAGACTCCAACAATGAGCAGTTCTTC. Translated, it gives CASSLSNWARDSNNEQFF.